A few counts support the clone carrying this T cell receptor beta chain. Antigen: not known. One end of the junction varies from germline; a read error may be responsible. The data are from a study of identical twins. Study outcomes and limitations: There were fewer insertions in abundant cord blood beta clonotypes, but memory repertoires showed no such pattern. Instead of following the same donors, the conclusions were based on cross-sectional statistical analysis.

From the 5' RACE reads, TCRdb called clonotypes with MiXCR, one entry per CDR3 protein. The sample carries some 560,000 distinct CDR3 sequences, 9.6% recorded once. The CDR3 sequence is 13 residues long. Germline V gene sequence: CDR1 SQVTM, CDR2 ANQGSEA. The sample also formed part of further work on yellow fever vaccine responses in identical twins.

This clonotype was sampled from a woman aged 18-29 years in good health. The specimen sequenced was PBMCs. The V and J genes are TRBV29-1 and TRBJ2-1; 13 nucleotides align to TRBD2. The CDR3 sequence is CSVEDPEGTSGKF. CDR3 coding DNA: TGCAGCGTTGAAGATCCGGAAGGGACTAGCGGGAAGTTC.